The 10 T cell receptor beta chains reported below all come from one sample, sequenced in a study of identical twins (dated by TCRdb to about 2016). The library was built by means of 5' RACE. Sequencer: Illumina HiSeq 2000. In-frame beta chains were kept once TCRdb had trimmed the public reads at Q25 with fastp and called clones with MiXCR. Each record represents a unique CDR3 protein, reported with the most common genes and DNA among its rows. Present in this sample are 500,000 or so distinct CDR3 sequences, roughly an eighth of which were seen just once. The ten largest clones capture more than 0.8% of the sample. Separately, the same data were catalogued under a study of yellow fever vaccine responses in identical twins.

The sequenced material came from CD4+ T cells sorted from blood. These receptors were collected from a woman aged 18-35 years in good health.

This clonotype was seen many times. The V call is TRBV3-1, the J call TRBJ2-3; D is uncertain. CDR1 is LGHDT, CDR2 YNNKEL, per germline (reference sequence). V was shortened by 0 bases and J by 9 bases, with 10 bases between the two germline ends. The CDR3 is made up of 13 amino acids. The CDR3 DNA reads as TGTGCCAGCAGCCAAGATATACATCCCACGCAGTATTTT. Residues: CASSQDIHPTQYF.

This clonotype was detected a few times. This chain links TRBV29-1 with TRBJ2-7; 14 bases are shared with TRBD2. From germline, CDR1 is SQVTM and CDR2 ANQGSEA. The trim removed 2 bases at V and 3 bases at J, leaving 15 bases unmatched. The CDR3 runs 19 residues. CDR3 amino acids: CSVETTPGLAGAGLYEQYF. The CDR3 DNA reads TGCAGCGTTGAAACTACCCCGGGACTAGCGGGAGCGGGGCTCTACGAGCAGTACTTC.

This clonotype was counted between two and nine times. The V gene is TRBV24-1, the J gene TRBJ2-3; 10 bases agree with TRBD1. Germline trimming cut 4 bases from V and 4 bases from J; bases unmatched to any gene: 7. The germline V gene encodes CDR1 KGHDR and CDR2 SFDVKD. The CDR3 totals 16 residues. Written as DNA, the CDR3 is TGTGCCACCAGTGACCCGACAGGGGGCAACGCAGATACGCAGTATTTT. The encoded protein is CATSDPTGGNADTQYF.

The chain recombines TRBV10-3 with TRBJ2-7; TRBD2 agrees at 8 bases. The CDR3 sequence is 15 residues long. J lost 0 bases, V lost 8 bases, and 9 bases had no gene match. Germline V CDR1 and CDR2: ENHRY, SYGVKD. The CDR3 nucleotides are TGTGCCATCGGGGGCGGGGGGATCGGCTCCTACGAGCAGTACTTC. It specifies CAIGGGGIGSYEQYF.

The chain joins TRBV7-8 to TRBJ1-5; D ambiguous. Germline values: CDR1 SGHVS, CDR2 FQNEAQ. The CDR3 runs 14 residues. The V end lost 5 bases, the J end lost 3 bases, and 11 bases lay between the germline ends. CDR3: CASSLPADNQPQHF. CDR3 nucleotide sequence: TGTGCCAGCAGCCTTCCCGCAGACAATCAGCCCCAGCATTTT.

The chain employs TRBV29-1 and TRBJ2-5; possibly TRBD1 for D (7 bases). Between the trimmed V and J ends, which lost 4 bases and 2 bases, there was a span of 14 bases. There are 14 residues in the CDR3. CDR1 is SQVTM and CDR2 is ANQGSEA in the germline V gene. CDR3 loop: CSVVSRDRQETQYF. CDR3 bases: TGCAGCGTTGTTTCGCGGGACAGACAAGAGACCCAGTACTTC.

The rearrangement links TRBV11-2 to TRBJ2-5, with 9 positions matching TRBD2. Germline assignment: CDR1 SGHAT and CDR2 FQNNGV. This CDR3 spans 16 amino acids. J gave up 2 bases and V 2 bases, and 6 bases lay outside the gene matches. In DNA form, the CDR3 reads TGTGCCAGCAGCTTAATGCGGGAGGGCCTACAAGAGACCCAGTACTTC. It codes for CASSLMREGLQETQYF. The entire variable domain, with the rest obtained from reference TRBV11-2 and TRBJ2-5, is as follows: EAGVAQSPRYKIIEKRQSVAFWCNPISGHATLYWYQQILGQGPKLLIQFQNNGVVDDSQLPKDRFSAERLKGVDSTLKIQPAKLEDSAVYLCASSLMREGLQETQYFGPGTRLLVL.

This clonotype has more than one count but fewer than ten. The chain is built from TRBV15 and TRBJ1-5; TRBD1 is a possible D gene (6 bases). CDR3 length: 16 amino acids. The V end was cut by 5 bases, the J end by 4 bases, with 18 bases between. CDR1 is LNHNV and CDR2 is YYDKDF in the germline V gene (reference sequence). The CDR3 bases are TGTGCCACCAGCCGGCAGTCGGGGGCTCCTAATCAGCCCCAGCATTTT. Its protein is CATSRQSGAPNQPQHF.

Comments on this clonotype: This could be a read error, since a much larger clone is one nucleotide away. The genes are TRBV6-2 or TRBV6-3 and TRBJ1-1, with 12 bases identical to TRBD1. The CDR3 extends over 16 amino acids. The ends lost 4 bases at V and 10 bases at J; junction bases unmatched: 13. Germline V CDR1 and CDR2: MNHEY, SVGEGT. The CDR3 region is CASSFLTGTGGIGAFF. The CDR3, as DNA: TGTGCCAGCAGTTTCCTAACCGGGACAGGGGGCATAGGAGCTTTCTTT.

This clonotype was counted a few times. The rearrangement joins TRBV2 to TRBJ2-5, with 13 bases that match TRBD2. The germline V gene has CDR1 SNHLY and CDR2 FYNNEI. Trimming removed 3 bases from V and 9 bases from J; junction bases left unmatched: 7. The CDR3 sequence is 15 residues long. The CDR3 DNA reads as TGTGCCAGCAGTGAGAGGACTAGCGGGGGCCCCGCCCAGTACTTC. Translating it yields CASSERTSGGPAQYF.